These T cell receptor beta chains were read from a single sample in a study of cytomegalovirus exposure and HLA in healthy donors. The repertoire was sequenced with immunoSEQ multiplex PCR; TCRdb's copy has only in-frame clones and lacks some. The sample holds under 200,000 clones. The sample taken for sequencing was PBMCs. These receptor sequences come from a man in his thirties or forties in good health and CMV-seronegative. Each CDR3 is given with its conserved first and last residue. A D gene is named only where the DNA matches it firmly.

>TRBD1|TRBJ1-1|TRBV19
CASSWPGTGGTEAFF
TGTGCCAGTAGTTGGCCCGGGACAGGGGGCACTGAAGCTTTCTTT
>TRBD2|TRBJ2-5|TRBV6-6
CASKYLADQETQYF
TGTGCCAGCAAGTACCTAGCGGACCAAGAGACCCAGTACTTC
>.|TRBJ2-7|TRBV2
CASSGETYEQYF
TGTGCCAGCAGTGGAGAGACCTACGAGCAGTACTTC
>.|TRBJ1-5|TRBV7-2
CASSQRGNQPQHF
TGTGCCAGCAGCCAAAGAGGGAATCAGCCCCAGCATTTT
>TRBD2|TRBJ2-1|TRBV10-1
CASSDPGLAGGNEQFF
TGCGCCAGCAGTGATCCCGGACTAGCGGGAGGGAATGAGCAGTTCTTC
>TRBD1|TRBJ1-4|TRBV18
CASSRSGQSEKLFF
TGTGCCAGCTCGCGCTCGGGACAGAGCGAAAAACTGTTTTTT
>TRBD1|TRBJ1-1|TRBV5-5
CASSFSGLGQGMNTEAFF
TGTGCCAGCAGCTTCTCTGGATTGGGACAGGGGATGAACACTGAAGCTTTCTTT
>TRBD1|TRBJ2-7|TRBV12-5
CASGREHTTGVYEQYF
TGTGCTAGTGGCCGCGAACATACGACAGGGGTATACGAGCAGTACTTC
>TRBD1|TRBJ1-1|TRBV7-8
CASSLRQGDTEAFF
TGTGCCAGCAGCTTACGGCAGGGGGACACTGAAGCTTTCTTT
>.|TRBJ1-2|TRBV28
CASSLSLRGYTF
TGTGCCAGCAGTTTAAGCTTACGTGGCTACACCTTC
>TRBD1|TRBJ2-1|TRBV28
CASSLGTGGAHNEQFF
TGTGCCAGCAGTTTGGGGACAGGGGGCGCCCACAATGAGCAGTTCTTC
>.|TRBJ2-1|TRBV7-2
CASSSYRPDEQFF
TGTGCCAGCAGCTCGTACAGACCGGATGAGCAGTTCTTC
>.|TRBJ2-3|TRBV14
CASSQVGGTDTQYF
TGTGCCAGCAGCCAAGTCGGCGGAACAGATACGCAGTATTTT